This T cell receptor beta chain was sequenced during a study of T-cell reconstitution after alpha-beta-depleted transplantation in children. Researchers prepared the TCRbeta library using unique molecular identifiers, the study reports. From the PCR reads, TCRdb called clonotypes with MiXCR, one entry per CDR3 protein. The table lists 280,000 or so distinct CDR3 sequences, roughly 11% of them singletons. Broader study findings: A year post-transplant, T-cell counts and diversity derived mostly from newly produced T cells.

This clonotype was seen more than once but under ten times. The antigen is unknown. Source: peripheral blood, taken 180 days after TCRalphabeta/CD19-depleted stem cell transplant. The TCR originated in a male patient aged 2-10 years who had a stem cell transplant for chronic granulomatous disease, so the T cells may come from the graft donor.

The CDR3 DNA sequence: TGTGCCAGCAGCCATCTTAGACAACAAGAGACCCAGTACTTC. It translates to CASSHLRQQETQYF. The chain joins TRBV7-9 to TRBJ2-5; D unclear. Trimming left V 5 bases short and J 2 bases short, with 12 bases between. This CDR3 has 14 residues. CDR1 SEHNR and CDR2 FQNEAQ come from the germline V gene (reference sequence). Variable domain in full (rest from reference TRBV7-9 and TRBJ2-5): DTGVSQNPRHKITKRGQNVTFRCDPISEHNRLYWYRQTLGQGPEFLTYFQNEAQLEKSRLLSDRFSAERPKGSFSTLEIQRTEQGDSAMYLCASSHLRQQETQYFGPGTRLLVL.